The T cell receptor beta chain described here comes from a study of blood T cell repertoires in COVID-19. Study information: In each case, the material was cDNA or gDNA derived from T cells, B-cell-depleted T cells, or PBMCs.

The protocol was immunoSEQ multiplex PCR, while the TCRdb copy is restricted to in-frame clones and leaves out a portion. Among fewer than 50,000 clones listed, over 75% were seen once. CDR1 and CDR2 from the germline V gene are SGHTA and FQGNSA. Trimming took off 5 bases at V and 0 bases at J, with 9 bases between the two ends. CDR3 length equals 14 residues. The sample taken for sequencing was peripheral blood. The chain combines TRBV7-2 with TRBJ2-3, with no clear D. This TCR was recovered from a human donor in a cohort sampled during active COVID-19. CDR3 loop: CASSTQTSTDTQYF. The CDR3 DNA is TGTGCCAGCAGCACTCAGACTAGCACAGATACGCAGTATTTT.